Listed below are T cell receptor beta chains from one sample, sequenced in a study of blood T cell repertoires in COVID-19. Sequencing used immunoSEQ multiplex PCR; TCRdb keeps in-frame clones, though not all of them. The sample lists approximately 300,000 clones, 75% to 90% occurring once. The sample was peripheral blood. These receptors were obtained from a woman in her 50s with COVID-19, enrolled during active disease. Both conserved end residues are part of each CDR3. D genes are given only for firm matches. Clone size is shown for a subset of rows, as once, few, many or a class of expanded clone.

.	TRBV19	TRBJ1-6	TRBD1	CASRRDRVFNSPLHF	TGTGCCAGTAGGAGGGACAGGGTTTTTAATTCACCCCTCCACTTT
once	TRBV2	TRBJ2-7	.	CASSGRLAGQGRQYF	TGTGCCAGCAGTGGCAGACTAGCGGGACAGGGGAGGCAGTACTTC
once	TRBV9	TRBJ2-7	.	CASSPSQVSYEQYF	TGTGCCAGCAGCCCGTCTCAGGTCTCCTACGAGCAGTACTTC
.	TRBV7-9	TRBJ2-5	.	CASSLTATTQETQYF	TGTGCCAGCAGCTTGACAGCAACCACCCAAGAGACCCAGTACTTC
.	TRBV7-2	TRBJ2-1	TRBD1	CASSDQGQGGRNEQFF	TGTGCCAGCAGCGACCAGGGACAGGGTGGGCGTAATGAGCAGTTCTTC
.	TRBV6-5	TRBJ2-3	TRBD1	CASKKGQARTDTQYF	TGTGCCAGCAAAAAAGGACAGGCACGCACAGATACGCAGTATTTT
.	TRBV7-9	TRBJ1-4	.	CASSTSIAKGGLFF	TGTGCCAGCAGCACATCGATTGCCAAGGGAGGACTGTTTTTT
.	TRBV5-4	TRBJ2-3	.	CASSYRVPSLTDTQYF	TGTGCCAGCAGCTACAGGGTTCCCTCACTCACAGATACGCAGTATTTT
.	TRBV30	TRBJ2-7	.	CAWSSPRGDYEQYF	TGTGCCTGGAGTTCTCCCAGGGGAGACTACGAGCAGTACTTC
.	TRBV4-3	TRBJ2-1	.	CASSQESGQTWPYEQFF	TGCGCCAGCAGCCAAGAATCTGGGCAGACCTGGCCATATGAGCAGTTCTTC
few	TRBV7-9	TRBJ1-2	.	CASSATVRGYGYTF	TGTGCCAGCAGCGCGACAGTACGGGGGTATGGCTACACCTTC
.	TRBV19	TRBJ1-4	.	CASSIDGVRGHLRLFF	TGTGCCAGTAGTATAGATGGTGTCAGGGGCCACCTCCGGCTGTTTTTT
once	TRBV5-1	TRBJ1-4	.	CASSPPNINEKLFF	TGCGCCAGCAGCCCTCCAAACATTAATGAAAAACTGTTTTTT
.	TRBV28	TRBJ2-7	.	CASSDSRQGYF	TGTGCCAGCAGTGACTCCCGTCAGGGGTACTTC
.	TRBV15	TRBJ2-5	TRBD2	CATQTSGSQETQYF	TGTGCCACCCAGACTAGCGGGAGCCAAGAGACCCAGTACTTC
.	TRBV7-2	TRBJ2-7	.	CASSFGSGGPAYEQYF	TGTGCCAGCAGCTTCGGATCTGGGGGCCCGGCCTACGAGCAGTACTTC
.	TRBV5-6	TRBJ1-3	.	CASSLLRTSGNTIYF	TGTGCCAGCAGCTTGCTGAGAACCTCTGGAAACACCATATATTTT
.	TRBV6-6	TRBJ2-7	TRBD1	CASSYPGQGAREQYF	TGTGCCAGCAGTTACCCGGGACAGGGGGCGCGGGAGCAGTACTTC
.	TRBV9	TRBJ2-3	TRBD2	CASSPRLAGGTDTQYF	TGTGCCAGCAGCCCACGACTAGCGGGAGGAACAGATACGCAGTATTTT
.	TRBV7-2	TRBJ2-5	.	CASSFRETQYF	TGTGCCAGCAGCTTTCGAGAGACCCAGTACTTC
.	TRBV5-5	TRBJ1-5	.	CASSLGSRYSNQPQHF	TGTGCCAGCAGCTTGGGATCTCGGTATAGCAATCAGCCCCAGCATTTT
.	TRBV24-1	TRBJ2-1	.	CATSAPLGESSYNEQFF	TGTGCCACCAGTGCACCCCTAGGGGAAAGCTCCTACAATGAGCAGTTCTTC
once	TRBV28	TRBJ2-7	TRBD2	CASSFVGGDYEQYF	TGTGCCAGCAGTTTTGTGGGGGGGGATTACGAGCAGTACTTC
.	TRBV18	TRBJ1-4	.	CASSPGEANEKLFF	TGTGCCAGCTCACCCGGGGAAGCTAATGAAAAACTGTTTTTT
.	TRBV5-4	TRBJ1-4	.	CASSLGGAANEKLFF	TGTGCCAGCAGCTTGGGGGGAGCGGCTAATGAAAAACTGTTTTTT
few	TRBV6-5	TRBJ1-1	.	CASSYSVSQVTEAFF	TGTGCCAGCAGTTACTCGGTCTCACAAGTCACTGAAGCTTTCTTT
.	TRBV3-1/TRBV3-2	TRBJ2-3	.	CASSQERIGGRTDTQYF	TGTGCCAGCAGCCAAGAACGGATCGGGGGACGAACAGATACGCAGTATTTT
.	TRBV5-1	TRBJ2-1	.	CASSSVGVPYNEQFF	TGCGCCAGCAGCTCTGTAGGGGTTCCTTACAATGAGCAGTTCTTC
many	TRBV5-1	TRBJ2-2	.	CASSLAGYGELFF	TGCGCCAGCAGCTTGGCGGGTTACGGGGAGCTGTTTTTT
.	TRBV19	TRBJ1-2	TRBD1	CASGKDRGRNYGYTF	TGTGCCAGCGGAAAAGACAGGGGGCGAAACTATGGCTACACCTTC
few	TRBV27	TRBJ1-5	.	CASSLGQGNQPQHF	TGTGCCAGCAGTTTGGGTCAGGGCAATCAGCCCCAGCATTTT
few	TRBV2	TRBJ1-6	TRBD1	CASLDRGRSPLHF	TGTGCCAGCTTGGACAGGGGAAGGTCACCCCTCCACTTT
few	TRBV5-4	TRBJ2-1	TRBD1	CASSPPGQGWNEQFF	TGTGCCAGCAGCCCACCGGGACAGGGGTGGAATGAGCAGTTCTTC
.	TRBV27	TRBJ2-3	TRBD1	CASSSLRTGGTDTQYF	TGTGCCAGCAGTAGCCTGCGCACAGGGGGCACAGATACGCAGTATTTT
once	TRBV19	TRBJ2-1	.	CASTASDYNEQFF	TGTGCCAGTACTGCTAGCGACTACAATGAGCAGTTCTTC
.	TRBV6-5	TRBJ2-1	.	CASSFRRGREQFF	TGTGCCAGCAGTTTTAGGCGGGGTCGGGAGCAGTTCTTC
.	TRBV11-3	TRBJ1-1	TRBD1	CASSFPGTGLAGDTEAFF	TGTGCCAGCAGCTTCCCCGGGACAGGCCTTGCTGGGGACACTGAAGCTTTCTTT
.	TRBV4-3	TRBJ2-1	TRBD2	CASSLLPGLADNEQFF	TGCGCCAGCAGCCTTCTCCCGGGACTAGCGGACAATGAGCAGTTCTTC
.	TRBV5-6	TRBJ2-4	.	CASTLTAGNIQYF	TGTGCCAGCACCCTTACGGCAGGGAACATTCAGTACTTC
.	TRBV18	TRBJ2-7	.	CASSPRAEASYEQYF	TGTGCCAGCTCACCAAGGGCGGAGGCATCCTACGAGCAGTACTTC
.	TRBV19	TRBJ2-5	TRBD1	CASSVDREETQYF	TGTGCCAGTAGTGTCGACAGGGAAGAGACCCAGTACTTC
.	TRBV7-9	TRBJ2-1	TRBD2	CASSSISGRAYNEQFF	TGTGCCAGCAGCTCCATTAGCGGGAGGGCCTACAATGAGCAGTTCTTC
.	TRBV27	TRBJ2-2	TRBD2	CASSLSFGLADTGELFF	TGTGCCAGCAGTTTATCGTTCGGCCTAGCGGACACCGGGGAGCTGTTTTTT
.	TRBV5-4	TRBJ1-2	TRBD1	CASSAQGWYGYTF	TGTGCCAGCAGCGCACAGGGGTGGTATGGCTACACCTTC
.	TRBV7-6	TRBJ2-7	TRBD1	CASSAAGGPGVEQYF	TGTGCCAGCAGCGCGGCAGGGGGCCCTGGGGTGGAGCAGTACTTC
.	TRBV11-2	TRBJ2-3	TRBD2	CASSPSGGRRTDTQYF	TGTGCCAGCAGCCCTTCGGGGGGGCGAAGGACAGATACGCAGTATTTT
.	TRBV11-2	TRBJ2-4	TRBD1	CASSDRGRAKNIQYF	TGTGCCAGCAGCGACAGGGGGCGAGCCAAAAACATTCAGTACTTC
.	TRBV7-2	TRBJ1-5	TRBD1	CASSPKGDSYSNQPQHF	TGTGCCAGCAGCCCCAAGGGGGACAGCTATAGCAATCAGCCCCAGCATTTT
once	TRBV5-5	TRBJ2-3	.	CASSFDEGGSTDTQYF	TGTGCCAGCAGTTTTGACGAGGGTGGAAGCACAGATACGCAGTATTTT
.	TRBV2	TRBJ1-3	TRBD1	CASSDRAGGNTIYF	TGTGCCAGCAGCGACAGGGCCGGCGGGAACACCATATATTTT
.	TRBV24-1	TRBJ2-7	TRBD1	CATSDTTGGRDEQYF	TGTGCCACCAGTGACACGACAGGGGGCAGGGACGAGCAGTACTTC
.	TRBV29-1	TRBJ1-2	.	CSTRGAGEGYTF	TGCAGCACCCGAGGGGCAGGGGAAGGCTACACCTTC
.	TRBV5-4	TRBJ2-2	TRBD2	CASSSHGLAGVIGELFF	TGTGCCAGCAGCTCGCATGGACTAGCGGGAGTAATCGGGGAGCTGTTTTTT
.	TRBV9	TRBJ2-2	TRBD1	CASSPQGGSTGELFF	TGTGCCAGCAGCCCACAGGGGGGCTCCACCGGGGAGCTGTTTTTT